These 2 T cell receptor beta chains were sequenced from one sample in a study of Ad26.COV2.S vaccination and SARS-CoV-2 variants. Method: immunoSEQ multiplex PCR; TCRdb's copy keeps in-frame clones and lacks some. The table has a few hundred thousand clones, roughly 88% seen once. The treatment here: around 19 received Ad26.COV2.S at low or high dose, single or two shots; 5 received placebo; per-sample allocation not given. The samples were gathered on day 63 after the first injection of vaccine or placebo. This sample comprised peripheral blood, obtained in a trial of Ad26.COV2.S vaccine versus placebo. These receptors came from a person between 18 and 59 years old who received the Ad26.COV2.S COVID-19 vaccine or a placebo.

The V and J genes are TRBV9 and TRBJ1-5; 7 positions match TRBD1. With V trimmed by 4 bases and J by 9 bases, 10 bases remained unmatched. The CDR3 consists of 14 residues. Germline-derived CDR1 and CDR2 are SGDLS and YYNGEE. CDR3 in amino acids: CASSPPGQASPQHF. CDR3 DNA sequence: TGTGCCAGCAGCCCGCCAGGACAGGCCTCGCCCCAGCATTTT.

CDR3 residues: CAWSVPQGSTGELFF. The CDR3 DNA reads TGTGCCTGGAGTGTACCACAGGGGTCCACCGGGGAGCTGTTTTTT. The chain combines TRBV30 with TRBJ2-2; 7 bases line up with TRBD1. V lost 0 bases to trimming and J lost 4 bases; unmatched junction nucleotides: 5. The CDR3 has 15 residues. Germline-derived CDR1 and CDR2 are GTSNPN and SVGIG (reference sequence).